This TCR beta chain was identified during a study of naive and memory T cell subsets. Amplification of ligated cDNA took four PCR rounds with SP2 and nested alpha and beta constant primers. TCRdb used MiXCR to reprocess the 5' RACE reads, holding one entry per CDR3 protein. This table holds tens of thousands of distinct CDR3 sequences, around 17% found once. Germline values: CDR1 DFQATT, CDR2 SNEGSKA (reference sequence). V lost 0 bases to trimming and J lost 0 bases, with 12 bases between them. The CDR3 loop spans 15 amino acids. This clonotype was observed a few times. TCR cDNA received a 3' ligated oligonucleotide that carried a UMI.

The rearrangement links TRBV20-1 to TRBJ2-7, with D perhaps TRBD1 (6 bases). This receptor was taken from a female donor in good health. In DNA form, the CDR3 reads TGCAGTGCTAGAGAGGACAGAAGAAGCTCCTACGAGCAGTACTTC. Protein product: CSAREDRRSSYEQYF.